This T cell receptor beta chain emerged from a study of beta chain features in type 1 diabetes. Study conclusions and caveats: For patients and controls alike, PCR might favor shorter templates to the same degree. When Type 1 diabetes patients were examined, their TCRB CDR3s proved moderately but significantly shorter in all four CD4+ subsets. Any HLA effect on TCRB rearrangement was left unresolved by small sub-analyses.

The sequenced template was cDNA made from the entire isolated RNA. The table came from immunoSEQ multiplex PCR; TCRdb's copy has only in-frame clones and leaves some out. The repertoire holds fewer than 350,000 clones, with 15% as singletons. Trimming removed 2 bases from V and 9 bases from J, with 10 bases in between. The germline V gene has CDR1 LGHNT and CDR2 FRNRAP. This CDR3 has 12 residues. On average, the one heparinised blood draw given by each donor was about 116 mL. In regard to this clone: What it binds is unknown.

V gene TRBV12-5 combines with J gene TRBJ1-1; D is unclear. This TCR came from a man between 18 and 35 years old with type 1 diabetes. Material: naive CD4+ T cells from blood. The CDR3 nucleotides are TGTGCTAGTGGTTTGTCCCTCTTCCAAGCTTTCTTT. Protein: CASGLSLFQAFF. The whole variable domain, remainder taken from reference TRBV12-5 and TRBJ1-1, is DARVTQTPRHKVTEMGQEVTMRCQPILGHNTVFWYRQTMMQGLELLAYFRNRAPLDDSGMPKDRFSAEMPDATLATLKIQPSEPRDSAVYFCASGLSLFQAFFGQGTRLTVV.